A selection of T cell receptor beta chains follows, all from one sample in a study of OX40 agonist ivuxolimab in advanced cancers. Measured with immunoSEQ multiplex PCR; TCRdb has only the in-frame clones, and not every one. Of 65,000 to 85,000 clones listed, 80% to 95% are singletons. Here the sequenced sample was CD4+ or CD8+ T cells sorted from blood, taken in a trial of the OX40 agonist ivuxolimab. These receptors all stem from an adult with an advanced solid tumor such as melanoma, head and neck, liver or kidney cancer. Each CDR3 is given with its conserved first and last residue. The order of the fields is D gene, V gene, J gene, CDR3 length, clone size, CDR3 DNA, CDR3 protein. The D gene is left open where the match is weak. Where a row states a size, it is once, few, many or the class of an expanded clone; other rows omit it.

NA	TRBV27	TRBJ2-1	12	NA	TGTGCCAGCAGTTCGGGGGCTGATGAGCAGTTCTTC	CASSSGADEQFF
TRBD2	TRBV9	TRBJ2-4	16	NA	TGTGCCAGCAGCGTAGCGGCGGGGGGGCCAGAGGACATTCAGTACTTC	CASSVAAGGPEDIQYF
TRBD2	TRBV5-8	TRBJ2-5	14	NA	TGTGCCAGCATCCCTGGGGGGGGTCAAGAGACCCAGTACTTC	CASIPGGGQETQYF
TRBD1	TRBV5-1	TRBJ2-7	15	NA	TGCGCCAGCAGCGGACCCGGGACAGGGGGTTTCGAGCAGTACTTC	CASSGPGTGGFEQYF
NA	TRBV13	TRBJ1-1	14	NA	TGTGCCAGCAGCTGGTGGGACGGGAACACTGAAGCTTTCTTT	CASSWWDGNTEAFF
NA	TRBV30	TRBJ1-5	13	NA	TGTGCCTGGAATGGGTGGGGTGGGCAGCCCCAGCATTTT	CAWNGWGGQPQHF
NA	TRBV6-5	TRBJ1-4	14	NA	TGTGCCAGCAGACCCGACAGCGGATGGGAAAAACTGTTTTTT	CASRPDSGWEKLFF
NA	TRBV27	TRBJ2-7	14	once	TGTGCCAGCAGACCCCGGACGTCGGCCTACGAGCAGTACTTC	CASRPRTSAYEQYF
TRBD1	TRBV11-1	TRBJ1-2	13	NA	TGTGCCAGCAGCCCCAGGGGGCAGGATGGCTACACCTTC	CASSPRGQDGYTF
NA	TRBV10-2	TRBJ2-5	12	NA	TGCGCCAGCAGTAACCGTACTCGCGTCCAGTACTTC	CASSNRTRVQYF
NA	TRBV5-6	TRBJ2-7	13	NA	TGTGCCAGCAGCTTAGGAGGCCTCTACGAGCAGTACTTC	CASSLGGLYEQYF
TRBD1	TRBV4-1	TRBJ2-2	15	NA	TGCGCCAGCAGCCAATTCGACAGGGACACCGGGGAGCTGTTTTTT	CASSQFDRDTGELFF
TRBD2	TRBV19	TRBJ2-7	14	NA	TGTGCCAGTAGTATCCTAGCGGGGGCCGACGAGCAGTACTTC	CASSILAGADEQYF
TRBD2	TRBV5-4	TRBJ2-1	16	NA	TGTGCCAGCAGCTTGGCTAGCGGGGGGGCCGTTGATGAGCAGTTCTTC	CASSLASGGAVDEQFF
NA	TRBV6-4	TRBJ2-5	13	NA	TGTGCCAGCAGTGACACGGACAGAGAGACCCAGTACTTC	CASSDTDRETQYF
NA	TRBV5-1	TRBJ1-5	14	NA	TGTGCCAGCAGCTTGGTAACGAGCAATCAGCCCCAGCATTTT	CASSLVTSNQPQHF
NA	TRBV2	TRBJ1-2	15	NA	TGTGCCAGCAGTTTCCTGGACAGCGAGAACTATGGCTACACCTTC	CASSFLDSENYGYTF
NA	TRBV7-9	TRBJ1-2	12	NA	TGTGCCAGTGGCCAGGCGAACTATGGCTACACCTTC	CASGQANYGYTF
NA	TRBV6-1	TRBJ2-1	15	once	TGTGCCAGCAGTGCTACAGGGTCCCTGTACAATGAGCAGTTCTTC	CASSATGSLYNEQFF
TRBD1	TRBV30	TRBJ1-2	14	NA	TGTGCCTTCCTTAAAAGCGGGGGACAGGGGATCAACACCTTC	CAFLKSGGQGINTF
NA	TRBV4-3	TRBJ2-6	17	NA	TGCGCCAGCAGCCAAATTGGGATTATATCTGGGGCCAACGTCCTGACTTTC	CASSQIGIISGANVLTF
NA	TRBV5-1	TRBJ2-7	13	NA	TGCGCCAGCAAGCAGGGGTCGTTCTACGAGCAGTACTTC	CASKQGSFYEQYF
TRBD2	TRBV11-3	TRBJ2-1	19	once	TGTGCCAGCAGCTTGGGTAGCGGGGGTGTTGATCTATCCTACAATGAGCAGTTCTTC	CASSLGSGGVDLSYNEQFF
NA	TRBV6-5	TRBJ2-7	14	NA	TGTGCCAGCAGTTACGAGGGGCCCACCTACGAGCAGTACTTC	CASSYEGPTYEQYF
NA	TRBV7-8	TRBJ1-4	14	NA	TGTGCCAGCAGCTTACTGGGGCGCTTTGAAAAACTGTTTTTT	CASSLLGRFEKLFF